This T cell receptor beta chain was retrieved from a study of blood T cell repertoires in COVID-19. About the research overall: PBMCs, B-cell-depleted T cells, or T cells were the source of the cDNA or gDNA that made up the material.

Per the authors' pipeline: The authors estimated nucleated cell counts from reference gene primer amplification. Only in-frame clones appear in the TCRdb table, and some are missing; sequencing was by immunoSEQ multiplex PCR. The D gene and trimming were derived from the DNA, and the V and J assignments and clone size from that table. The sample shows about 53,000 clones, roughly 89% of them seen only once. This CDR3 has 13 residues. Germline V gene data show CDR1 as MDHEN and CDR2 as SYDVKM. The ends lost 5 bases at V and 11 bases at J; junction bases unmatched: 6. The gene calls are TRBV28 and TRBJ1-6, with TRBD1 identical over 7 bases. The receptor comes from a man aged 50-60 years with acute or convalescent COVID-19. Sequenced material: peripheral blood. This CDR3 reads CASSGQAAAPLHF. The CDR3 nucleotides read TGTGCCAGCAGTGGACAGGCCGCTGCACCCCTCCACTTT.